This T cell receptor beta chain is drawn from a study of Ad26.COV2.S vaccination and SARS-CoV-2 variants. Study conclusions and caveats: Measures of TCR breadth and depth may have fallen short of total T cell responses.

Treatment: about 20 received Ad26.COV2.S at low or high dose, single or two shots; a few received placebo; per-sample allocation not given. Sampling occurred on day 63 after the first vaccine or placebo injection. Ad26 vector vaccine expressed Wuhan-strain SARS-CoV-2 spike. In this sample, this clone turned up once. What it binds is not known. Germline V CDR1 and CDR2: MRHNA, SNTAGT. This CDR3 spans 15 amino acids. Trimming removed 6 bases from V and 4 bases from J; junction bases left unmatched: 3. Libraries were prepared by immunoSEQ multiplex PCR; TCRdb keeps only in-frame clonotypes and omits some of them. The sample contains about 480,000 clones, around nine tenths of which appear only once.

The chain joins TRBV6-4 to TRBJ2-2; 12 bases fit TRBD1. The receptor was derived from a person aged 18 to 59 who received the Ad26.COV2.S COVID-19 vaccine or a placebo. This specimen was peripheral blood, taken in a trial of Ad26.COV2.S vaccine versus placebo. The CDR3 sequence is CASRGTGGVTGELFF. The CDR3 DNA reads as TGTGCCAGCAGGGGGACAGGGGGCGTCACCGGGGAGCTGTTTTTT.